This is a list of T cell receptor beta chains from one sample in a study of control samples from healthy donors and cancer patients. The repertoire was sequenced with immunoSEQ multiplex PCR; TCRdb's copy has only in-frame clones and lacks some. The sample holds around 150,000 clones; around 90% are singletons and the top ten take 4.9%. Sequencing was done on a sample of blood. These TCRs come from a man aged 30 to 39 in good health. The CDR3 runs from the conserved cysteine through the conserved F or W. D genes are given only for firm matches. Expanded clones are given a class, and other clones once, few, many or no size at all.

TRBJ1-4	TRBV15	-	-	CATSRDPQKLFF	TGTGCCACCAGCAGAGATCCCCAAAAACTGTTTTTT
TRBJ1-2	TRBV4-1	TRBD1	-	CASSQGRGLNYGYTF	TGCGCCAGCAGCCAGGGCAGGGGGCTTAACTATGGCTACACCTTC
TRBJ1-3	TRBV5-1	-	-	CASSPTASLGNTIYF	TGCGCCAGCAGCCCGACAGCCTCGTTAGGAAACACCATATATTTT
TRBJ1-2	TRBV6-2/TRBV6-3	-	-	CASSYSGSEYGYTF	TGTGCCAGCAGTTACTCAGGATCAGAGTATGGCTACACCTTC
TRBJ1-1	TRBV21-1	-	many	CASSIRQGTRVGTEAFF	TGTGCCAGCAGCATAAGACAGGGCACCCGGGTGGGCACTGAAGCTTTCTTT
TRBJ2-2	TRBV11-3	-	-	CASSLGPQSRGELFF	TGTGCCAGCAGCTTAGGGCCCCAGAGCAGGGGGGAGCTGTTTTTT
TRBJ1-1	TRBV5-1	-	-	CASSLNKEAFF	TGCGCCAGCAGCTTAAACAAGGAAGCTTTCTTT
TRBJ2-7	TRBV5-1	TRBD2	-	CASRRQGLAPLYEQYF	TGCGCCAGCCGGCGCCAAGGACTAGCCCCGTTATACGAGCAGTACTTC
TRBJ1-1	TRBV7-2	TRBD1	once	CASRQGQANTEAFF	TGTGCCAGCAGGCAAGGACAGGCGAACACTGAAGCTTTCTTT
TRBJ2-1	TRBV11-2	TRBD2	-	CASSLDTASGMGEQFF	TGTGCCAGCAGCTTAGATACGGCTAGCGGGATGGGTGAGCAGTTCTTC
TRBJ2-7	TRBV9	TRBD1	-	CASSVGVTGGYEQYF	TGTGCCAGCAGCGTAGGGGTAACAGGGGGCTACGAGCAGTACTTC
TRBJ1-2	TRBV6-1	-	-	CASSEVWGSSYTF	TGTGCCAGCAGTGAAGTGTGGGGCAGTAGCTACACCTTC
TRBJ1-2	TRBV5-1	-	-	CASSLDSGPGGYTF	TGCGCCAGCAGCTTGGATTCCGGACCGGGTGGCTACACCTTC
TRBJ1-5	TRBV4-2	TRBD1	-	CASSQDRDQPQHF	TGTGCCAGCAGCCAGGACAGGGACCAGCCCCAGCATTTT
TRBJ2-4	TRBV19	-	-	CASSRGAKNIQYF	TGTGCCAGTAGTAGGGGTGCCAAAAACATTCAGTACTTC
TRBJ2-6	TRBV6-2/TRBV6-3	-	-	CASSTLHSGANVLTF	TGTGCCAGCAGTACCCTCCACTCTGGGGCCAACGTCCTGACTTTC
TRBJ1-6	TRBV27	TRBD1	-	CASSLFGQGSSSPLHF	TGTGCCAGCAGTTTATTCGGACAGGGGTCGAGTTCACCCCTCCACTTT
TRBJ2-5	TRBV19	TRBD1	-	CASSIGQGAETQYF	TGTGCCAGTAGTATTGGCCAGGGGGCCGAGACCCAGTACTTC
TRBJ2-7	TRBV3-1/TRBV3-2	-	-	CASSQEYGAYEQYF	TGTGCCAGCAGCCAAGAATACGGCGCCTACGAGCAGTACTTC
TRBJ1-3	TRBV5-1	-	-	CASSSPPGDFSGNTIYF	TGCGCCAGCAGCTCCCCGCCAGGGGACTTCTCTGGAAACACCATATATTTT
TRBJ1-4	TRBV11-2	-	-	CASSPNMRATAYLFF	TGTGCCAGCAGCCCGAACATGAGGGCTACGGCATATCTGTTTTTT
TRBJ2-5	TRBV4-1	-	-	CASSQGRQETQYF	TGCGCCAGCAGCCAAGGTCGGCAAGAGACCCAGTACTTC
TRBJ2-7	TRBV18	-	-	CASSSYTVVAYEQYF	TGTGCCAGCTCATCCTACACCGTCGTAGCCTACGAGCAGTACTTC
TRBJ2-1	TRBV9	-	-	CASSVDPGNRGRDEQFF	TGTGCCAGCAGCGTAGACCCGGGAAACAGGGGGAGGGATGAGCAGTTCTTC
TRBJ2-3	TRBV7-8	TRBD2	-	CASSGPGGAGDTQYF	TGTGCCAGCAGCGGCCCCGGGGGGGCGGGAGATACGCAGTATTTT
TRBJ2-3	TRBV5-1	-	-	CASSLREPEDTQYF	TGCGCCAGCAGCTTGCGAGAACCGGAGGATACGCAGTATTTT
TRBJ2-2	TRBV7-3	-	-	CASSPGQGPRDGELFF	TGTGCCAGCAGCCCTGGGCAGGGACCAAGAGACGGGGAGCTGTTTTTT
TRBJ1-1	TRBV7-8	-	-	CASSLGGGGTEAFF	TGTGCCAGCAGCTTAGGTGGGGGTGGAACTGAAGCTTTCTTT
TRBJ2-1	TRBV24-1	-	-	CATSDGSPHNEQFF	TGTGCCACCAGTGATGGGAGTCCCCACAATGAGCAGTTCTTC
TRBJ2-7	TRBV9	-	-	CASSLTHASSYEQYF	TGTGCCAGCAGCCTTACCCACGCCTCCTCATACGAGCAGTACTTC
TRBJ1-5	TRBV10-3	-	-	CAISELAKQPQHF	TGTGCCATCAGTGAGTTGGCGAAGCAGCCCCAGCATTTT
TRBJ2-2	TRBV4-3	-	-	CASSQELRDTGELFF	TGCGCCAGCAGCCAAGAGCTCCGGGACACCGGGGAGCTGTTTTTT
TRBJ1-6	TRBV11-2	-	-	CASSQGTGAGWPLHF	TGTGCCAGCAGTCAAGGGACGGGGGCTGGTTGGCCCCTCCACTTT
TRBJ1-1	TRBV15	-	-	CATSRISLNTEAFF	TGTGCCACCAGCAGGATCAGTTTAAACACTGAAGCTTTCTTT
TRBJ2-1	TRBV5-1	-	-	CASSFGQTTNEQFF	TGCGCCAGCAGCTTTGGTCAAACCACCAATGAGCAGTTCTTC
TRBJ2-7	TRBV19	-	-	CASSIGSPGQQYF	TGTGCCAGTAGTATAGGTTCACCAGGGCAGCAGTACTTC
TRBJ2-7	TRBV3-1/TRBV3-2	-	-	CASSKQSTLTYEQYF	TGTGCCAGCAGCAAACAATCGACGCTTACCTACGAGCAGTACTTC
TRBJ1-2	TRBV6-5	-	-	CASRGTTGSPHGYTF	TGTGCCAGCAGGGGGACGACAGGCTCTCCCCATGGCTACACCTTC
TRBJ1-6	TRBV6-5	-	-	CASSSLGGNSPLHF	TGTGCCAGCAGTAGCTTGGGGGGCAATTCACCCCTCCACTTT
TRBJ2-3	TRBV6-6	-	-	CASSLGGSTDTQYF	TGTGCCAGCAGTTTAGGAGGGAGCACAGATACGCAGTATTTT
TRBJ2-2	TRBV7-7	TRBD2	few	CASSLRSGMNTGELFF	TGTGCCAGCAGCTTACGTAGCGGGATGAACACCGGGGAGCTGTTTTTT
TRBJ1-5	TRBV10-3	-	-	CAISDLGAGSNQPQHF	TGTGCCATCAGTGACCTGGGGGCAGGGAGCAATCAGCCCCAGCATTTT
TRBJ2-3	TRBV4-1	TRBD2	-	CASSQDRSSGGLTDTQYF	TGCGCCAGCAGCCAAGATCGCTCTAGCGGAGGACTCACGGATACGCAGTATTTT
TRBJ2-7	TRBV28	-	-	CASSLPGSSYEQYF	TGTGCCAGCAGTTTACCCGGGAGTTCCTACGAGCAGTACTTC
TRBJ2-7	TRBV13	TRBD2	-	CASSTLAGDGQYF	TGTGCCAGCAGTACACTAGCGGGAGACGGGCAGTACTTC
TRBJ2-5	TRBV15	-	-	CATSRAPNSRWGPETQYF	TGTGCCACCAGCAGGGCCCCTAACTCCCGGTGGGGGCCAGAGACCCAGTACTTC
TRBJ2-5	TRBV9	-	-	CASSVRSLGETQYF	TGTGCCAGCAGCGTAAGAAGTTTGGGAGAGACCCAGTACTTC
TRBJ1-6	TRBV3-1/TRBV3-2	-	-	CASSQEILGNSPLHF	TGTGCCAGCAGCCAAGAAATCCTGGGTAATTCACCCCTCCACTTT
TRBJ1-1	TRBV11-2	-	-	CASSSVTNTEAFF	TGTGCCAGCAGCTCCGTTACGAACACTGAAGCTTTCTTT
TRBJ2-7	TRBV6-6	-	-	CASSYREFNEQYF	TGTGCCAGCAGTTACAGAGAGTTCAACGAGCAGTACTTC
TRBJ2-7	TRBV27	TRBD1	-	CASKDRGYEQYF	TGTGCCAGCAAGGACAGGGGGTACGAGCAGTACTTC
TRBJ2-2	TRBV6-4	TRBD2	once	CASSPWLTRLAGGHHGELFF	TGTGCCAGCAGTCCCTGGCTGACTCGACTAGCGGGGGGCCATCACGGGGAGCTGTTTTTT
TRBJ1-6	TRBV6-4	-	-	CASSDSAGYSPLHF	TGTGCCAGCAGTGACTCGGCAGGGTACTCACCCCTCCACTTT
TRBJ1-6	TRBV7-9	TRBD1	-	CASSPTGLGSPLHF	TGTGCCAGCAGCCCGACAGGGTTGGGTTCACCCCTCCACTTT
TRBJ2-2	TRBV7-2	TRBD2	-	CASSFSSSGIGELFF	TGTGCCAGCAGCTTCTCAAGTAGCGGGATAGGGGAGCTGTTTTTT
TRBJ1-1	TRBV6-5	-	-	CASNLFTEAFF	TGTGCCAGCAATCTTTTCACTGAAGCTTTCTTT